These T cell receptor beta chains were read from a single sample in a study of CD8 T cells in ankylosing spondylitis. TCRdb used MiXCR to reprocess the 5' RACE reads, holding one entry per CDR3 protein. Seen here are about 130,000 distinct CDR3 sequences, 9.3% observed once, and the top ten hold more than 3%. The material sequenced was blood, either unsorted or a sorted T cell fraction (not recorded which). These receptors were taken from a male donor with ankylosing spondylitis or in good health (not recorded which). Both conserved end residues are trimmed from each CDR3. The D gene is left open where the match is weak. A clone size is listed for some rows: how often the clone was seen (once, few, many), or a class if it is expanded.

NA TRBJ2-2 many TRBV3-1 ASSHRTGELF
NA TRBJ1-5 NA TRBV7-8 ASSPGWGEIKQPQH
TRBD1 TRBJ2-5 many TRBV18 ASSPQQGKETQY
NA TRBJ2-5 many TRBV6-9 ASTRGHGETQY
NA TRBJ2-7 many TRBV10-3 ATESFSYEQY
NA TRBJ2-1 many TRBV7-2 ASSLWSSVNEQF
NA TRBJ2-1 many TRBV20-1 SARGAGGNEQF
NA TRBJ2-1 few TRBV21-1 ASSNERRGQGDYNEQF
NA TRBJ2-1 few TRBV14 ASSQGSVPVLNEQF
NA TRBJ2-3 few TRBV25-1 ASSFTKAGPTDTQY
NA TRBJ2-7 NA TRBV6-5 ASSYSAGSYEQY
NA TRBJ2-3 NA TRBV28 ASGQPLRKAERNTQY
NA TRBJ2-4 many TRBV11-1 ASSLLTSTKGLGNIQY
TRBD2 TRBJ2-7 many TRBV7-2 ASSPGLAGAYEQY
TRBD2 TRBJ2-2 many TRBV4-3 ASSPKTSMSTGELF
TRBD1 TRBJ2-1 many TRBV29-1 SADRETYNEQF
TRBD1 TRBJ1-5 few TRBV12-3/TRBV12-4 ASRGQGIFQPQH
TRBD2 TRBJ2-1 many TRBV5-1 ASSSASGSFDEQF
TRBD1 TRBJ1-1 many TRBV5-8 ASSLETTGDNTEAF
TRBD2 TRBJ2-2 NA TRBV7-9 ASSLLLAGGGELF
NA TRBJ2-7 NA TRBV4-1 ASSQDLTAYEQY
NA TRBJ2-2 few TRBV11-3 ASSLSSTGELF
TRBD2 TRBJ2-7 NA TRBV28 ASSSISGKHYEQY
TRBD2 TRBJ2-5 many TRBV20-1 SASLLAGVQETQY
NA TRBJ2-1 many TRBV4-1 ASSLGGGTYNEQF
TRBD1 TRBJ2-5 many TRBV2 ASNRDRLETQY
NA TRBJ2-7 many TRBV12-3/TRBV12-4 ASSLQQVHNEQY
NA TRBJ2-2 many TRBV12-3/TRBV12-4 ASIPGRAMTGELF
TRBD1 TRBJ2-3 many TRBV20-1 SGTNRGRTDTQY
NA TRBJ2-5 many TRBV20-1 SATGPLQETQY
NA TRBJ2-1 many TRBV28 ASSTPGSQF
TRBD1 TRBJ2-3 many TRBV7-2 ASSLAGTGVIDTQY